This TCR beta chain was retrieved from a study of molecular identifiers for immune sequencing clone quantification. CDR1 and CDR2 from the germline V gene are MNHEY and SVGEGT. V gave up 5 bases and J gave up 4 bases, with 12 bases separating them. The CDR3 is made up of 14 amino acids. Bulk TCR library preparation followed previously described methods with listed TCR primers. TCRdb passed the PCR reads through MiXCR, listing each CDR3 protein once. The sample shows some 97,000 distinct CDR3 sequences, roughly a third of them seen only once. Naive CD8 T cells were sorted as CD8+CD4-CCR7+CD45RA+. The sample comprised naive CD8+ T cells from blood, with Jurkat cell RNA spiked in. Specified subset: FACS-sorted CD8+CD4-CCR7+CD45RA+ naive T cells. The clonotype was recovered from a human donor in good health. Some libraries in this study had Jurkat cell RNA spiked in. The chain carries TRBV6-2 or TRBV6-3 and TRBJ2-1; possible D gene TRBD2, 5 bases. CDR3 sequence: CASSRPRGYNEQFF. For the CDR3, the DNA is TGTGCCAGCAGTCGCCCCCGGGGTTACAATGAGCAGTTCTTC.